These 5 T cell receptor beta chains came from one sample sequenced in a study of T cell responses to AZD1222 COVID-19 vaccine. The repertoire was sequenced with immunoSEQ multiplex PCR; TCRdb's copy has only in-frame clones and lacks some. The profile shows 80,000 to 95,000 clones, almost 90% of them singletons. The material sequenced was peripheral blood, taken 28 days after the second AZD1222 dose. These TCRs come from an adult who received the AZD1222 COVID-19 vaccine.

This chain links TRBV6-2 or TRBV6-3 with TRBJ1-5, with 8 bases identical to TRBD1. V lost 4 bases, J lost 6 bases, and 5 bases stayed unmatched. Per the germline V gene, CDR1 is MNHEY and CDR2 is SVGEGT. The CDR3 has 14 residues. CDR3 residues: CASSFGTGFQPQHF. The DNA of the CDR3 is TGTGCCAGCAGTTTTGGGACAGGCTTTCAGCCCCAGCATTTT.

About this clone: One end of the junction is discordant with germline, which a read error may explain. The chain couples TRBV5-1 to TRBJ2-7, with 9 bases fitting TRBD1. The CDR3 runs 16 residues. Germline V gene lookup returns CDR1 SGHRS and CDR2 YFSETQ. The CDR3 is CASSWDRDGREYGQYF. Here the CDR3 DNA reads TGCGCCAGCAGCTGGGACAGGGACGGGAGAGAGTACGGGCAGTACTTC.

The chain joins TRBV7-9 to TRBJ2-1; D unresolved. Trimming left V 0 bases short and J 3 bases short, with 3 bases between. This CDR3 comprises 13 residues. CDR1 is SEHNR, CDR2 FQNEAQ, per germline (reference sequence). This chain's CDR3 is CASSLARYNEQFF. DNA for the CDR3: TGTGCCAGCAGCTTAGCCCGCTACAATGAGCAGTTCTTC.

The chain carries TRBV30 and TRBJ2-1, with a weak D call TRBD1 (5 bases). CDR3 size: 12 residues. Germline V gene data show CDR1 as GTSNPN and CDR2 as SVGIG (reference sequence). V was cut by 3 bases and J by 16 bases, with 19 bases left in between. The CDR3 nucleotides are TGTGCCTGGAGCGGTACAGGAATCCAGGAATTCTTC. This gives the protein CAWSGTGIQEFF.

The chain couples TRBV6-1 to TRBJ2-7, with TRBD2 matching over 7 bases. This CDR3 has 15 residues. Trimming removed 2 bases from V and 2 bases from J; junction bases left unmatched: 6. Per germline, CDR1 MNHNS and CDR2 SASEGT. The CDR3 DNA follows: TGTGCCAGCAGTGAATTTGCGGGAGAACCCTACGAGCAGTACTTC. Its protein is CASSEFAGEPYEQYF.